These T cell receptor beta chains were read from a single sample in a study of radiation and T cells in renal cell carcinoma. Assay: immunoSEQ multiplex PCR; the TCRdb copy retains only in-frame clones and omits some. This table has around 20,000 clones, approximately 62% appearing once. The specimen was tumor tissue, collected from a patient whose treatment was nephrectomy without radiotherapy. Source of these receptors: a man in his forties or fifties with renal cell carcinoma. Both conserved end residues are part of each CDR3. The D gene is left open where the match is weak. Clone size, where shown, is once, few, many, or a class for clones that have expanded.

J gene	clone size	D gene	V gene	CDR3 protein	CDR3 DNA
TRBJ1-2	.	.	TRBV10-3	CATWDGTLNYGYTF	TGTGCCACATGGGACGGAACCCTTAACTATGGCTACACCTTC
TRBJ2-2	.	TRBD2	TRBV28	CASSSGTYTGELFF	TGTGCCAGCAGTAGCGGGACTTACACCGGGGAGCTGTTTTTT
TRBJ1-2	.	.	TRBV6-5	CASSYGSSGAGHYTF	TGTGCCAGCAGTTATGGGTCCAGTGGGGCTGGTCACTACACCTTC
TRBJ1-1	.	.	TRBV6-6	CASSYGATEAFF	TGTGCCAGCAGTTACGGCGCGACTGAAGCTTTCTTT
TRBJ2-1	.	TRBD1	TRBV4-3	CASSPGTGWLNNEQFF	TGCGCCAGCAGTCCAGGGACAGGTTGGTTAAACAATGAGCAGTTCTTC
TRBJ1-2	.	.	TRBV11-2	CASSRKGGSVNYGYTF	TGTGCCAGCAGCCGTAAGGGGGGATCGGTTAACTATGGCTACACCTTC
TRBJ1-1	few	TRBD1	TRBV30	CAWTEQGTEAFF	TGTGCCTGGACCGAACAGGGGACTGAAGCTTTCTTT
TRBJ2-5	.	TRBD2	TRBV30	CAWSQSGGRAGTQYF	TGTGCCTGGAGCCAAAGCGGGGGCCGAGCGGGGACCCAGTACTTC
TRBJ2-3	.	TRBD2	TRBV4-2	CASSQGGSADTQYF	TGTGCCAGCAGCCAAGGCGGGAGCGCAGATACGCAGTATTTT
TRBJ2-6	.	.	TRBV4-3	CASSPDSGSGANVLTF	TGCGCCAGCAGCCCTGATTCCGGCTCTGGGGCCAACGTCCTGACTTTC
TRBJ1-2	few	.	TRBV30	CAWSYREGGYTF	TGTGCCTGGAGTTACAGGGAGGGTGGCTACACCTTC
TRBJ1-1	.	TRBD1	TRBV5-1	CASSLDGQGTEAFF	TGCGCCAGCAGCTTGGATGGACAGGGGACTGAAGCTTTCTTT
TRBJ1-2	few	TRBD1	TRBV9	CASSVAAGTGYGYTF	TGTGCCAGCAGCGTAGCCGCCGGGACAGGCTATGGCTACACCTTC
TRBJ2-2	.	TRBD1	TRBV4-1	CASSQETGASGELFF	TGCGCCAGCAGCCAAGAGACAGGGGCGAGCGGGGAGCTGTTTTTT
TRBJ2-4	.	.	TRBV4-2	CASSPNREGAKNIQYF	TGTGCCAGCAGCCCAAACAGGGAAGGGGCCAAAAACATTCAGTACTTC
TRBJ2-7	.	TRBD2	TRBV6-1	CASSPLAGGGDEQYF	TGTGCCAGCAGCCCCTTAGCGGGAGGGGGCGACGAGCAGTACTTC
TRBJ1-2	.	TRBD1	TRBV11-2	CASSLVGTGVGYTF	TGTGCCAGCAGCTTAGTGGGGACAGGGGTCGGCTACACCTTC
TRBJ1-5	few	.	TRBV28	CASRRNVGDTRHQPQHF	TGTGCCAGCAGACGGAATGTGGGGGACACTAGGCATCAGCCCCAGCATTTT
TRBJ2-5	.	.	TRBV2	CASSVGYGTQYF	TGTGCCAGCAGTGTCGGTTATGGGACCCAGTACTTC
TRBJ1-2	few	TRBD1	TRBV5-1	CASSMTGFRGYTF	TGCGCCAGCAGCATGACAGGGTTTCGAGGCTACACCTTC
TRBJ1-1	.	.	TRBV6-5	CAISEEQRAEAFF	TGTGCCATCAGTGAGGAACAAAGGGCTGAAGCTTTCTTT
TRBJ2-5	.	TRBD1	TRBV5-1	CASSLGQGAGETQYF	TGCGCCAGCAGCTTGGGACAGGGGGCAGGGGAGACCCAGTACTTC
TRBJ2-4	.	.	TRBV7-2	CASSSWDPGDIQYF	TGTGCCAGCAGCTCATGGGACCCTGGGGACATTCAGTACTTC
TRBJ1-5	.	.	TRBV7-9	CASSSVSANQPQHF	TGTGCCAGCAGCTCCGTGAGTGCCAATCAGCCCCAGCATTTT
TRBJ2-1	.	TRBD2	TRBV14	CASSQGDGGWNEQFF	TGTGCCAGCAGCCAAGGGGACGGGGGGTGGAATGAGCAGTTCTTC
TRBJ2-7	.	.	TRBV10-3	CAIQTSGLYEQYF	TGTGCCATTCAAACCTCGGGGTTGTACGAGCAGTACTTC
TRBJ1-5	once	.	TRBV27	CASSLSGGGNQPQHF	TGTGCCAGCAGTTTATCGGGGGGGGGAAATCAGCCCCAGCATTTT
TRBJ1-2	few	.	TRBV7-9	CASSSYRATYGYTF	TGTGCCAGCAGCTCCTACAGGGCTACGTATGGCTACACCTTC
TRBJ2-1	.	.	TRBV9	CASSDTDAHYNEQFF	TGTGCCAGCAGCGACACGGACGCTCACTACAATGAGCAGTTCTTC
TRBJ1-3	few	.	TRBV19	CASRVGSSGNTIYF	TGTGCCAGCCGGGTGGGCAGCTCTGGAAACACCATATATTTT
TRBJ1-4	.	TRBD1	TRBV7-9	CASSPDRGRLTEEKLFF	TGTGCCAGCAGCCCGGACAGGGGAAGGTTGACTGAGGAAAAACTGTTTTTT
TRBJ2-2	once	TRBD1	TRBV6-1	CASSEGTGEPGELFF	TGTGCCAGCAGTGAAGGGACAGGGGAACCCGGGGAGCTGTTTTTT
TRBJ1-1	.	TRBD1	TRBV23-1	CASSQGTGGKNTEAFF	TGCGCCAGCAGTCAAGGAACAGGGGGTAAGAACACTGAAGCTTTCTTT
TRBJ1-2	.	.	TRBV20-1	CSAPRDGYTF	TGCAGTGCGCCTAGGGATGGCTACACCTTC
TRBJ1-3	.	.	TRBV6-6	CASSPGVQPGNTIYF	TGTGCCAGCAGCCCCGGCGTACAGCCCGGAAACACCATATATTTT
TRBJ1-1	.	.	TRBV19	CATKTLLNTEAFF	TGTGCCACTAAGACCCTACTGAACACTGAAGCTTTCTTT
TRBJ1-2	.	.	TRBV7-9	CASSPGQPAFSYYGYTF	TGTGCCAGCAGCCCTGGACAGCCGGCTTTCTCCTACTATGGCTACACCTTC
TRBJ1-1	many	.	TRBV2	CASSEQGNTEAFF	TGTGCCAGCAGTGAGCAGGGGAACACTGAAGCTTTCTTT
TRBJ2-2	.	.	TRBV20-1	CSARESGELFF	TGCAGTGCTAGAGAATCCGGGGAGCTGTTTTTT
TRBJ2-3	once	TRBD2	TRBV30	CAWGTNLAGTDTQYF	TGTGCCTGGGGGACCAACCTAGCGGGCACAGATACGCAGTATTTT
TRBJ2-7	few	TRBD1	TRBV7-2	CASSLVTGGYEQYF	TGTGCCAGCAGCTTAGTGACAGGGGGCTACGAGCAGTACTTC
TRBJ2-7	few	.	TRBV27	CASSVMGYEQYF	TGTGCCAGCAGTGTTATGGGGTACGAGCAGTACTTC